Following are 16 T cell receptor beta chains from one sample sequenced in a study of long-term antiretroviral therapy in people with HIV. The authors ran the immunoSEQ assay, v3.0, at survey level. Only in-frame clones appear in the TCRdb table, and some are missing; sequencing was by immunoSEQ multiplex PCR. Counted here are 31,000 or so clones, about 85% occurring once; the ten biggest clones make up less than 8.5%. The starting material was unsorted PBMCs, obtained about 5 years before starting antiretroviral therapy. The receptors stem from a man aged 50 to 59 with HIV.

The chain is built from TRBV4-3 and TRBJ2-3; the match to TRBD2 covers 14 bases. J lost 0 bases, V lost 3 bases, and 11 bases had no gene match. CDR1 LGHNA and CDR2 YSLEER come from the germline V gene. This CDR3 is built from 20 residues. Here the CDR3 reads CASSQRVGLAGERSTDTQYF. CDR3 nucleotide sequence: TGCGCCAGCAGCCAGAGGGTGGGACTAGCGGGGGAGCGAAGCACAGATACGCAGTATTTT.

The chain links TRBV5-1 to TRBJ2-2; D is unclear. The ends were cut back, 0 bases at V and 1 base at J, with 4 bases in the middle. CDR1 is SGHRS and CDR2 is YFSETQ in the germline V gene. The CDR3 has 14 residues. Here the CDR3 reads CASSLGGNTGELFF. The DNA of the CDR3 is TGCGCCAGCAGCTTGGGTGGGAACACCGGGGAGCTGTTTTTT.

The chain is built from TRBV9 and TRBJ2-2, with D perhaps matching TRBD1 (6 bases). Germline V gene sequence: CDR1 SGDLS, CDR2 YYNGEE. The CDR3 runs to 16 residues. V was cut by 0 bases and J by 6 bases, with 15 bases left in between. The CDR3 spells CASSVEQGNLAGELFF. CDR3 sequence (DNA): TGTGCCAGCAGCGTAGAACAGGGAAATTTGGCCGGGGAGCTGTTTTTT.

The chain carries TRBV7-3 and TRBJ2-1, with 13 bases that match TRBD2. V dropped 4 bases and J dropped 3; count of bases not matched to a gene: 3. Germline V gene data show CDR1 as SGHTA and CDR2 as FQGTGA. The CDR3 has 16 amino acids. The CDR3, as DNA: TGTGCCAGCAGCTCGTGGACTAGCGGGGGCTACAATGAGCAGTTCTTC. The encoded protein is CASSSWTSGGYNEQFF.

The CDR3 DNA reads as TGTGCCTGGAGTGTTCAGTCGGGACTAGCGGGAGGGGGCGAGCAGTTCTTC. Its protein product is CAWSVQSGLAGGGEQFF. This chain links TRBV30 with TRBJ2-1, with TRBD2 matching 16 bases. The trim removed 0 bases at V and 10 bases at J, leaving 9 bases unmatched. From germline, CDR1 is GTSNPN and CDR2 SVGIG (reference sequence). This CDR3 is built from 17 residues.

This clone was counted between two and nine times. The gene calls are TRBV30 and TRBJ1-3; 7 positions agree with TRBD1. V lost 3 bases and J lost 3; bases outside the gene matches: 5. The CDR3 extends over 14 amino acids. The germline V gene encodes CDR1 GTSNPN and CDR2 SVGIG (reference sequence). DNA of the CDR3: TGTGCCTGGAGGGACAGGCGGGGTGGAAACACCATATATTTT. Translation: CAWRDRRGGNTIYF.

V gene TRBV5-8 combines with J gene TRBJ1-6, with a weak D call TRBD1 (5 bases). The V gene's germline CDR1 is SGHTS and CDR2 YDEGEE. The V gene lost 1 base and the J gene lost 8 bases, with 10 bases spanning the gap. The CDR3 runs 14 residues. CDR3 nucleotide sequence: TGTGCCAGCAGCTTGCTCGTAGGGGATTCACCCCTCCACTTT. Translated: CASSLLVGDSPLHF.

The J gene is TRBJ1-3, the V gene TRBV7-6; 7 nucleotides line up with TRBD1. Per the germline V gene, CDR1 is SGHVS and CDR2 is FNYEAQ. The CDR3 runs 15 residues. V was clipped by 3 bases and J by 0 bases; unmatched bases: 2. CDR3 in amino acids: CASSFGTDSGNTIYF. The CDR3 DNA reads TGTGCCAGCAGCTTTGGGACAGACTCTGGAAACACCATATATTTT.

This chain connects TRBV25-1 to TRBJ2-7; TRBD1 is a possible D gene (6 bases). Germline lookup yields CDR1 MGHDK and CDR2 SYGVNS. V lost 5 bases and J 6 bases, leaving 23 bases between the germline ends. The CDR3 is 16 residues long. The CDR3 bases are TGTGCCAGCAGTCCCTCTACGACAGGTTACTCACTCGAGCAGTACTTC. This sequence encodes CASSPSTTGYSLEQYF.

V is TRBV5-1 and J is TRBJ1-2; the match to TRBD1 covers 9 bases. Germline V CDR1 and CDR2: SGHRS, YFSETQ. The J segment lost 4 bases and the V segment lost 3 bases, leaving 4 bases of the junction unmatched. CDR3 length: 14 amino acids. The CDR3 coding sequence is TGCGCCAGCAGCTCGACGACAGGGGGCTATGGCTACACCTTC. The encoded protein is CASSSTTGGYGYTF.

This chain uses TRBV9 with TRBJ1-3; 7 bases align to TRBD1. This CDR3 is built from 15 residues. Trimming removed 0 bases from V and 3 bases from J; junction bases left unmatched: 3. CDR1 and CDR2 (germline): SGDLS, YYNGEE. The DNA for the CDR3 is TGTGCCAGCAGCGTAGCTGGGACAGTTGGAAACACCATATATTTT. It translates to CASSVAGTVGNTIYF.

The genes are TRBV10-1 and TRBJ2-5, with a weak D call TRBD2 (6 bases). Germline assignment: CDR1 WNHNN and CDR2 SYGVQD (reference sequence). Trimming shortened V by 4 bases and J by 2 bases, and 14 bases separated the two germline ends. The CDR3 spans 15 residues. Written as DNA, the CDR3 is TGCGCCAGCAGTGTGGAGGGAGCCGGACAAGAGACCCAGTACTTC. The encoded protein is CASSVEGAGQETQYF.

The V and J genes are TRBV30 and TRBJ2-7, with D unclear. The germline gives CDR1 GTSNPN, CDR2 SVGIG (reference sequence). The CDR3 spans 11 residues. The V and J ends lost 7 bases and 2 bases respectively, with 9 bases between them. CDR3 sequence: CASSSTYEQYF. In DNA form, the CDR3 reads TGTGCCTCATCCAGTACCTACGAGCAGTACTTC. The whole variable domain, filled in from reference TRBV30 and TRBJ2-7, reads SQTIHQWPATLVQPVGSPLSLECTVEGTSNPNLYWYRQAAGRGLQLLFYSVGIGQISSEVPQNLSASRPQDRQFILSSKKLLLSDSGFYLCASSSTYEQYFGPGTRLTVT.

The chain is built from TRBV29-1 and TRBJ1-4; D remains unclear. CDR1 is SQVTM, CDR2 ANQGSEA, per germline. The CDR3 covers 13 residues. V was clipped by 7 bases and J by 8 bases, with 17 bases between them. Written as DNA, the CDR3 is TGCAGCGGGGGAGAGGGTAGTCAAGAAAAACTGTTTTTT. Translating gives CSGGEGSQEKLFF.

V and J are TRBV21-1 and TRBJ2-4; the table's D gene call, TRBD2, was not cross checked with the DNA. TRBV21-1 is marked as a pseudogene. The CDR3 has 16 residues. CDR3 DNA: TGTGCCAGCAGCGAACTAGCGACAGGTGCCAAAAACATTCAGTACTTC. Translation: CASSELATGAKNIQYF.

The chain couples TRBV18 to TRBJ1-3; D is uncertain. The V gene's germline CDR1 is KGHSH and CDR2 LQKENI. This CDR3 has 16 amino acids. V lost 4 bases to trimming and J lost 2 bases, with 15 bases between them. CDR3 DNA: TGTGCCAGCTCACAAGGAACAGCTCTCACTGGAAACACCATATATTTT. Its protein product is CASSQGTALTGNTIYF.